This TCR beta chain originates from a study of T cells in women clearing cervical HPV infection. On this clone: The CDR3 end is not reached by the read, which stops 3 residues before it; the germline J gene fills it in.

Profiled with immunoSEQ multiplex PCR; TCRdb holds only in-frame clones, not every one. Listed are approximately 35,000 clones; about 7.8% falls within the top ten. The ends were cut back, 7 bases at V and 4 bases at J, with 16 bases in the middle. The germline V gene encodes CDR1 SGHVS and CDR2 FQNEAQ. This CDR3 spans 15 amino acids. This chain links TRBV7-8 with TRBJ1-4; D perhaps matches TRBD1 (6 bases). The material sequenced was blood buffy coat. The sequence was collected from a woman aged 18 to 69 with a cervical HPV16 infection that either progressed to CIN3+ or cleared (not recorded which). CDR3 DNA (partial): TGTGCCAGCACCCAAGGGGGTGAGGGTAATGAAAAA. Translated, it gives CASTQGGEGNEK. Given in full, the CDR3 is CASTQGGEGNEKLFF.